What follows describes a single T cell receptor beta chain. Clones were sequenced by immunoSEQ multiplex PCR, and TCRdb holds only the in-frame ones, with some missing. The sample includes about 270,000 clones, roughly 85% of them seen just once. This record comes from a study of blood T cell repertoires in COVID-19. The germline V gene encodes CDR1 GTSNPN and CDR2 SVGIG (reference sequence). V lost 3 bases and J 11 bases, leaving 8 bases between the germline ends. This CDR3 contains 11 residues. The TCR comes from a woman aged 45 to 65 with acute COVID-19. The sample was PBMCs or T cells enriched from blood (not recorded which). The genes are TRBV30 and TRBJ1-6; D unresolved. Written as DNA, the CDR3 is TGTGCCTGGAGGAAGAGCGCACCCCTCCACTTT. Translation gives CAWRKSAPLHF.